These 8 T cell receptor beta chains share one sample of origin, sequenced in a study of blood T cell repertoires in COVID-19 (dated by TCRdb to about 2020). Library prep was done by the immunoSEQ multiplex PCR assay. Here the immuneACCESS table is served through TCRdb, limited to in-frame sequences with V and J called. Missing clones are a known gap in these copies; in checked studies unresolved V genes cover under half, and the rest lacks a known reason. A total of under 130,000 clones appear in this sample, 85% to 90% of them only once. Of the sample, 4% to 5% is held by the ten largest clones. Sequenced sample: peripheral blood. The receptors derive from a man in his fifties with acute or convalescent COVID-19.

The J gene is TRBJ2-7, the V gene TRBV10-1; TRBD2 matches 13 bases. Germline V gene lookup returns CDR1 WNHNN and CDR2 SYGVQD (reference sequence). Trimming removed 6 bases from V and 0 bases from J; junction bases left unmatched: 5. The CDR3 sequence is 16 residues long. The CDR3 spells CASSPGLAGISYEQYF. The CDR3 DNA reads TGCGCCAGCAGCCCGGGACTAGCGGGGATCTCCTACGAGCAGTACTTC.

V and J are TRBV11-2 and TRBJ1-2, with D unclear. Deletions cut 5 bases from V and 8 bases from J, with 12 bases between. The germline V gene encodes CDR1 SGHAT and CDR2 FQNNGV. The CDR3 totals 12 residues. The CDR3 coding sequence is TGTGCCAGCAGCCCAGCCACGGGAGGCTACACCTTC. It specifies CASSPATGGYTF.

V is TRBV6-5 and J is TRBJ2-7, with a tentative D call TRBD2 (6 bases). The germline V gene has CDR1 MNHEY and CDR2 SVGAGI. The CDR3 is 15 amino acids. The V end lost 6 bases, the J end lost 6 bases, and 21 bases lay between the germline ends. The CDR3 protein is CASSRLAPGYSEQYF. CDR3 nucleotides: TGTGCCAGCAGCCGTCTAGCGCCTGGATACAGCGAGCAGTACTTC.

The chain couples TRBV6-1 to TRBJ1-5; a possible D gene is TRBD1 (6 bases). Trimming took off 2 bases at V and 6 bases at J, with 11 bases between the two ends. This CDR3 contains 14 residues. Germline CDR1 and CDR2: MNHNS and SASEGT. DNA for the CDR3: TGTGCCAGCAGTGAAATCGGGACAATTCAGCCCCAGCATTTT. Amino acids: CASSEIGTIQPQHF.

The rearrangement links TRBV7-9 to TRBJ2-7; maybe TRBD1 (5 bases). CDR1 SEHNR and CDR2 FQNEAQ come from the germline V gene (reference sequence). Trimming took off 1 base at V and 0 bases at J, with 22 bases between the two ends. This CDR3 comprises 19 residues. CDR3 amino acids: CASSLDLLRASQSSYEQYF. CDR3 bases: TGTGCCAGCAGCTTAGATCTCCTCAGGGCATCCCAGAGCTCCTACGAGCAGTACTTC.

V usage is TRBV9 and J usage is TRBJ1-3, with 7 positions matching TRBD1. Germline CDR1 and CDR2: SGDLS and YYNGEE. The junction had 12 bases not matched to a gene; V was cut back by 0 bases and J by 0 bases. This CDR3 has 19 amino acids. The CDR3 here is CASSVEGQPETSSGNTIYF. CDR3 nucleotide sequence: TGTGCCAGCAGCGTAGAGGGACAGCCCGAAACCAGCTCTGGAAACACCATATATTTT.

This rearrangement joins TRBV5-4 to TRBJ1-4; a weak D match, TRBD1 (6 bases). The length of the CDR3 is 15 residues. CDR1 is SGHNT and CDR2 is YYREEE in the germline V gene (reference sequence). With 4 bases removed from V and 4 bases from J, the gap between germline ends came to 14 bases. DNA for the CDR3: TGTGCCAGCAGCAACCGGGACATTCTTAATGAAAAACTGTTTTTT. Its protein product is CASSNRDILNEKLFF.

This clone turned up a few times. The chain has TRBV19 and TRBJ2-2; TRBD1 might be the D (6 bases). With 1 base removed from V and 4 bases from J, the gap between germline ends came to 7 bases. Germline V lookup: CDR1 LNHDA, CDR2 SQIVND (reference sequence). CDR3 length: 14 amino acids. CDR3 nucleotide sequence: TGTGCCAGTAGTATAGGAGGGGGCACCGGGGAGCTGTTTTTT. Its protein product is CASSIGGGTGELFF. Using reference TRBV19 and TRBJ2-2 for the parts outside the CDR3, the full variable domain is DGGITQSPKYLFRKEGQNVTLSCEQNLNHDAMYWYRQDPGQGLRLIYYSQIVNDFQKGDIAEGYSVSREKKESFPLTVTSAQKNPTAFYLCASSIGGGTGELFFGEGSRLTVL.